These 28 T cell receptor beta chains were sequenced from one sample in a study of human T cells and chemical hapten exposure (dated by TCRdb to about 2021). Library prep was done by RACE. This sample was sequenced with a NextSeq 500. TCRdb's own reprocessing of the public reads used fastp at Q25 and MiXCR and kept productive beta chains. A single entry per CDR3 protein holds the most common genes and DNA from its merged rows. The sample table contains more than 300,000 distinct CDR3 sequences; only one count was recorded for 4.5% to 6% of them. The ten biggest clones cover 2.5% to 3% of the sample. Explained via the paper, the time point label denotes: pre-sensitization, week 0. In the paper's terms, the treatment or condition label means: therapeutic diphenylcyclopropenone sensitization with weekly scalp DPC. Specimen: whole blood, collected in connection with sensitization to the hapten diphenylcyclopropenone (DPC). The receptors derive from a woman aged 45-65 years with alopecia areata. Some clones in this sample may be carry-over from other donors' samples.

The chain employs TRBV29-1 and TRBJ1-1, with TRBD1 as a possible D gene (6 bases). The CDR3 sequence is 14 residues long. V lost 6 bases and J lost 0, with 14 bases in between. From germline, CDR1 is SQVTM and CDR2 ANQGSEA. Here the CDR3 reads CSVGSGALNTEAFF. CDR3 bases: TGCAGCGTAGGCTCAGGGGCTCTGAACACTGAAGCTTTCTTT.

The J gene is TRBJ1-2, the V gene TRBV5-1; D uncertain. Germline V gives CDR1 SGHRS, CDR2 YFSETQ. The CDR3 runs to 14 residues. The ends were cut back, 0 bases at V and 4 bases at J, with 10 bases in the middle. In DNA form, the CDR3 reads TGCGCCAGCAGCTTGGGGGCTAGCTTCTATGGCTACACCTTC. Protein product: CASSLGASFYGYTF.

V usage is TRBV5-1 and J usage is TRBJ1-2; no clear D gene. The CDR3 runs 15 residues. V lost 0 bases to trimming and J lost 4 bases, with 13 bases between them. Germline CDR1 reads SGHRS; CDR2 reads YFSETQ. The CDR3 DNA follows: TGCGCCAGCAGCTTGGGGTCGGACGCCAGCTATGGCTACACCTTC. As protein: CASSLGSDASYGYTF.

This clonotype was observed many times. The rearrangement uses TRBV11-2 and TRBJ2-7, with TRBD1 as a possible D gene (5 bases). CDR1 and CDR2 (germline): SGHAT, FQNNGV. V shed 0 bases and J shed 0 bases, with 9 bases lying between them. The CDR3 has 15 amino acids. CDR3 bases: TGTGCCAGCAGCTTAGAGGGAAGGGGCTCCTACGAGCAGTACTTC. This gives the protein CASSLEGRGSYEQYF.

This chain joins TRBV7-9 and TRBJ2-1; 8 nucleotides align to TRBD2. Germline-derived CDR1 and CDR2 are SEHNR and FQNEAQ (reference sequence). The CDR3 runs 15 residues. The V and J ends lost 5 bases and 4 bases, in that order; junction bases with no gene match: 7. The CDR3 nucleotides read TGTGCCAGCAGCCCCTGGACTAGCCCGTACAATGAGCAGTTCTTC. Encoded protein: CASSPWTSPYNEQFF.

This clonotype was recorded at least ten times. The gene calls are TRBV4-2 and TRBJ1-4; 8 bases are a match to TRBD1. The junction had 8 bases not matched to a gene; V was cut back by 0 bases and J by 5 bases. CDR1 is LGHNA, CDR2 YNFKEQ, per germline. The CDR3 is 17 residues long. This CDR3 is CASSQDWGQVVNEKLFF. The CDR3 bases are TGTGCCAGCAGCCAAGATTGGGGACAGGTGGTAAATGAAAAACTGTTTTTT.

This clonotype appeared many times. V gene TRBV12-3 or TRBV12-4 combines with J gene TRBJ2-7; 9 bases agree with TRBD2. The CDR3 extends over 19 amino acids. Germline trimming cut 6 bases from V and 0 bases from J; bases unmatched to any gene: 18. The DNA of the CDR3 is TGTGCCAGCAGGAATACGAAAAGGGGGCTAGCGGGGCCCTCCTACGAGCAGTACTTC. It specifies CASRNTKRGLAGPSYEQYF.

The sample holds many counts of this clonotype. The chain is built from TRBV9 and TRBJ1-6; the D is unclear. V gave up 0 bases and J gave up 0 bases, with 7 bases separating them. The CDR3 contains 16 residues. Germline V gives CDR1 SGDLS, CDR2 YYNGEE. This CDR3 reads CASSVEGSSYNSPLHF. The CDR3 coding sequence is TGTGCCAGCAGCGTAGAGGGAAGCTCCTATAATTCACCCCTCCACTTT.

Ten or more counts support this clonotype. The chain links TRBV7-9 to TRBJ1-2, with 7 bases identical to TRBD1. The germline V gene encodes CDR1 SEHNR and CDR2 FQNEAQ (reference sequence). Germline trimming cut 5 bases from V and 7 bases from J; bases unmatched to any gene: 4. CDR3 length equals 12 residues. The CDR3 DNA reads as TGTGCCAGCAGCAAGACAGGGTTTGGCTACACCTTC. It codes for CASSKTGFGYTF.

This clonotype was counted ten times or more. The rearrangement uses TRBV5-1 and TRBJ2-3, with D hard to call. V shed 5 bases and J shed 4 bases, with 11 bases lying between them. In germline, CDR1 is SGHRS, CDR2 YFSETQ. The CDR3 consists of 13 residues. The CDR3 spells CASSRTGADTQYF. DNA of the CDR3: TGCGCCAGCAGTCGAACCGGTGCAGATACGCAGTATTTT.

This clonotype was detected only a few times. The chain couples TRBV6-5 to TRBJ2-5; 12 nucleotides align to TRBD2. With 6 bases clipped from V and 3 bases from J, the junction kept 5 bases outside the gene matches. The CDR3 runs to 15 residues. Germline CDR1 MNHEY, CDR2 SVGAGI. The DNA for the CDR3 is TGTGCCAGCAGGAGGACTAGCGGGACTAAAGAGACCCAGTACTTC. It yields the protein CASRRTSGTKETQYF.

Only a few counts were recorded for this clonotype. The chain has TRBV7-2 and TRBJ2-1; 11 nucleotides match TRBD2. Trimming cost V 5 bases and J 7 bases; bases outside gene matches: 7. The length of the CDR3 is 15 residues. The germline gives CDR1 SGHTA, CDR2 FQGNSA. The chain's CDR3 is CASSQGTSGSNEQFF. The DNA for the CDR3 is TGTGCCAGCAGCCAGGGGACTAGCGGTAGTAATGAGCAGTTCTTC.

This clonotype was picked up one time. The chain employs TRBV7-9 and TRBJ2-1, with D possibly TRBD2 on 5 matching bases. V lost 3 bases and J lost 7, with 13 bases in between. This CDR3 is built from 14 residues. The germline V gene encodes CDR1 SEHNR and CDR2 FQNEAQ (reference sequence). The CDR3 reads CASSLGEPENEQFF. The DNA for the CDR3 is TGTGCCAGCAGCTTGGGAGAACCGGAGAATGAGCAGTTCTTC. Filled out from reference TRBV7-9 and TRBJ2-1, the complete variable domain reads DTGVSQNPRHKITKRGQNVTFRCDPISEHNRLYWYRQTLGQGPEFLTYFQNEAQLEKSRLLSDRFSAERPKGSFSTLEIQRTEQGDSAMYLCASSLGEPENEQFFGPGTRLTVL.

This chain links TRBV9 with TRBJ2-3; 7 bases fit TRBD2. The CDR3 spans 15 residues. Trimming removed 4 bases from V and 5 bases from J; junction bases left unmatched: 10. Germline lookup yields CDR1 SGDLS and CDR2 YYNGEE. The chain's CDR3 is CASSLTTGGQDTQYF. The CDR3 DNA is TGTGCCAGCAGCCTCACCACGGGAGGTCAAGATACGCAGTATTTT.

The chain uses TRBV2 and TRBJ2-2; 10 nucleotides line up with TRBD2. CDR3 size: 15 residues. V dropped 6 bases and J dropped 4; count of bases not matched to a gene: 5. Germline assignment: CDR1 SNHLY and CDR2 FYNNEI. In DNA, the CDR3 is TGTGCCAGCAGGGTAGCGGGGGGTCTCACCGGGGAGCTGTTTTTT. It is translated as CASRVAGGLTGELFF. Full variable domain (missing parts from reference TRBV2 and TRBJ2-2): EPEVTQTPSHQVTQMGQEVILRCVPISNHLYFYWYRQILGQKVEFLVSFYNNEISEKSEIFDDQFSVERPDGSNFTLKIRSTKLEDSAMYFCASRVAGGLTGELFFGEGSRLTVL.

In its sample, this clonotype was seen many times. V is TRBV21-1 and J is TRBJ2-3; the DNA was not compared with TRBD1, the D call given in the table. TRBV21-1 is flagged as a pseudogene. This CDR3 is 17 amino acids long. CDR3 coding DNA: TGTGCCAGCAGCAATGGATGGGACAGGGGGCTAGAAGATACGCAGTATTTT. It yields the protein CASSNGWDRGLEDTQYF.

Ten or more counts support this clonotype. This chain joins TRBV3-1 and TRBJ1-3, with no clear D. This CDR3 comprises 13 residues. V shed 3 bases and J shed 7 bases, with 10 bases lying between them. Germline CDR1 LGHDT, CDR2 YNNKEL (reference sequence). The CDR3 sequence is CASSHRLGNTIYF. Here the CDR3 DNA reads TGTGCCAGCAGCCATAGGCTGGGCAACACCATATATTTT.

The V and J genes are TRBV4-3 and TRBJ2-5; the D is unclear. With 0 bases removed from V and 2 bases from J, the gap between germline ends came to 10 bases. The germline V gene encodes CDR1 LGHNA and CDR2 YSLEER. The CDR3 has 15 amino acids. CDR3 sequence (DNA): TGCGCCAGCAGCCAAGAGGAACAGCTACAAGAGACCCAGTACTTC. It encodes CASSQEEQLQETQYF.

This clonotype was counted many times. V is TRBV12-3 or TRBV12-4 and J is TRBJ1-1; D perhaps matches TRBD1 (6 bases). CDR3 size: 13 residues. V shed 7 bases and J shed 3 bases, with 12 bases lying between them. CDR3 amino acids: CASIGGPDTEAFF. CDR3 coding DNA: TGTGCCAGCATTGGGGGGCCTGACACTGAAGCTTTCTTT.

The CDR3 nucleotides read TGTGCCAGCAAACTACAGGGGGCCTTCACAGATACGCAGTATTTT. This sequence encodes CASKLQGAFTDTQYF. The V call is TRBV12-3 or TRBV12-4, the J call TRBJ2-3; 9 bases map to TRBD1. The CDR3 has 15 residues. V shed 7 bases and J 2 bases; nucleotides not matched to a gene: 7.

This clonotype was observed a handful of times. The V and J genes are TRBV28 and TRBJ2-4, with D tentatively TRBD1 (5 bases). Trimming cost V 3 bases and J 3 bases, with 12 bases left between them. The CDR3 covers 15 residues. Germline V gene data show CDR1 as MDHEN and CDR2 as SYDVKM. DNA of the CDR3: TGTGCCAGCAGTTTTACAGGTGTAGGCAAAAACATTCAGTACTTC. Residues: CASSFTGVGKNIQYF.

Ten or more counts support this clonotype. The CDR3 here is CASSRDGGNQPQHF. The CDR3 DNA follows: TGTGCCAGCTCACGGGACGGGGGCAATCAGCCCCAGCATTTT. This sequence joins TRBV18 and TRBJ1-5, with D perhaps TRBD1 (5 bases). CDR1 KGHSH and CDR2 LQKENI come from the germline V gene. Trimming cost V 4 bases and J 2 bases, with 9 bases left between them. This CDR3 has 14 amino acids.

This clonotype was found many times. V and J are TRBV7-6 and TRBJ1-2, with 7 bases fitting TRBD1. Looked up from germline, CDR1 is SGHVS and CDR2 is FNYEAQ. V lost 1 base to trimming and J lost 6 bases; unmatched junction nucleotides: 5. The CDR3 totals 14 residues. This CDR3 is CASSLGQGEDGYTF. In DNA form, the CDR3 reads TGTGCCAGCAGCTTAGGACAGGGCGAAGATGGCTACACCTTC.

This clonotype was counted between two and nine times. The V call is TRBV15, the J call TRBJ2-7, with 10 bases identical to TRBD1. This CDR3 comprises 15 residues. Per the germline V gene, CDR1 is LNHNV and CDR2 is YYDKDF (reference sequence). V lost 5 bases and J lost 3; bases outside the gene matches: 7. Written as DNA, the CDR3 is TGTGCCACCAGCCTACCCTGGACAGGGGGCTACGAGCAGTACTTC. Protein sequence: CATSLPWTGGYEQYF.

The rearrangement uses TRBV3-1 and TRBJ2-2, with a weak D call TRBD1 (5 bases). The CDR3 consists of 15 residues. From germline, CDR1 is LGHDT and CDR2 YNNKEL (reference sequence). With 1 base removed from V and 4 bases from J, the gap between germline ends came to 10 bases. The CDR3: CASSQVAGFTGELFF. The CDR3 DNA follows: TGTGCCAGCAGCCAAGTAGCAGGGTTCACCGGGGAGCTGTTTTTT.

This clonotype was detected many times. The chain joins TRBV5-1 to TRBJ2-3; 12 bases agree with TRBD2. The CDR3 is 17 residues long. Unmatched junction bases numbered 7, after V lost 0 bases and J lost 5 bases. Germline V gene data show CDR1 as SGHRS and CDR2 as YFSETQ. The CDR3 nucleotides read TGCGCCAGCAGCTTGGAATCTAGCGGGAGGGCCGAAGATACGCAGTATTTT. Encoded protein: CASSLESSGRAEDTQYF.

This clonotype was counted many times. The chain joins TRBV29-1 to TRBJ1-1; unclear D gene. V was cut by 7 bases and J by 3 bases, with 6 bases left in between. This CDR3 is built from 10 residues. Germline V gives CDR1 SQVTM, CDR2 ANQGSEA. The CDR3, as DNA: TGCAGCGCGCAGGACACTGAAGCTTTCTTT. This encodes CSAQDTEAFF.

The table lists this clonotype with many counts. The chain is built from TRBV7-9 and TRBJ1-1, with D possibly TRBD1 on 6 matching bases. This CDR3 is built from 12 residues. Trimming stripped 5 bases from V and 7 bases from J, with 11 bases between. Per germline, CDR1 SEHNR and CDR2 FQNEAQ (reference sequence). The CDR3 nucleotides read TGTGCCAGCAGCATGGGACAAAATGAAGCTTTCTTT. Translation: CASSMGQNEAFF.